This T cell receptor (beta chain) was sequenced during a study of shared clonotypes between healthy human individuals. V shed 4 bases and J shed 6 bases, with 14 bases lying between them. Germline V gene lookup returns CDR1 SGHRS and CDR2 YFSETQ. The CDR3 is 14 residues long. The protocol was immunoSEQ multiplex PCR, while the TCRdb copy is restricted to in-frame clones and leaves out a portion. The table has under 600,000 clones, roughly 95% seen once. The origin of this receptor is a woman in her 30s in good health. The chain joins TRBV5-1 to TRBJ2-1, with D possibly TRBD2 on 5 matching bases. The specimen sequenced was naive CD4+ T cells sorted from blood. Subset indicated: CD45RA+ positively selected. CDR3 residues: CASSVGLVGNEQFF. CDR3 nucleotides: TGCGCCAGCAGCGTCGGACTTGTTGGCAATGAGCAGTTCTTC. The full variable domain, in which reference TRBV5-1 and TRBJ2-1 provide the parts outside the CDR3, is KAGVTQTPRYLIKTRGQQVTLSCSPISGHRSVSWYQQTPGQGLQFLFEYFSETQRNKGNFPGRFSGRQFSNSRSEMNVSTLELGDSALYLCASSVGLVGNEQFFGPGTRLTVL.